This T cell receptor beta chain was identified during a study of memory CD4+ T cells and cytomegalovirus serostatus. Details on this clone: Antigen unknown.

The germline V gene encodes CDR1 MGHRA and CDR2 YSYEKL. The CDR3 runs 16 residues. V was pared by 4 bases and J by 5 bases, with 10 bases of the junction left unmatched. The sort gate was single viable CD3+CD4+CD8-CD45RO+ cells for memory CD4+ T cells. Broader study findings: Each of 65 to 75 CMV-associated TCRbeta sequences occurred in one to five individuals.

The table came from immunoSEQ multiplex PCR; TCRdb's copy has only in-frame clones and leaves some out. Of 55,000 to 60,000 clones listed, around 80% are singletons. The clonotype was recovered from an adult in good health and CMV-seronegative. J is TRBJ1-4 and V is TRBV4-1; TRBD1 matches at 7 bases. Sequenced sample: memory CD4+ T cells from blood. The CDR3 DNA reads TGCGCCAGCAGCCGAACCGGACAGGAGCTAAATGAAAAACTGTTTTTT. Translated: CASSRTGQELNEKLFF.